A single sample is the source of the 15 T cell receptor beta chains below, sequenced in a study of blood T cell repertoires in COVID-19. The protocol was immunoSEQ multiplex PCR, while the TCRdb copy is restricted to in-frame clones and leaves out a portion. The table has around 430,000 clones, around 89% seen once; the top ten hold around 12%. The sequenced sample was peripheral blood. The receptors were sampled from a woman aged 50 to 65 with COVID-19, enrolled during active disease.

V and J are TRBV19 and TRBJ1-1; D possibly corresponds to TRBD1 (5 bases). V was clipped by 3 bases and J by 3 bases, with 14 bases between them. The length of the CDR3 is 15 residues. CDR1 is LNHDA and CDR2 is SQIVND in the germline V gene (reference sequence). This chain's CDR3 is CASSIWAGPYTEAFF. DNA of the CDR3: TGTGCCAGTAGTATTTGGGCAGGGCCCTACACTGAAGCTTTCTTT.

The rearrangement joins TRBV29-1 to TRBJ1-1; unclear D gene. V lost 3 bases, J lost 1 base, and 6 bases lay in between. CDR1 is SQVTM, CDR2 ANQGSEA, per germline. CDR3 size: 12 residues. The CDR3 loop reads CSVDSGNTEAFF. The CDR3 DNA reads as TGCAGCGTTGATTCAGGGAACACTGAAGCTTTCTTT.

This chain connects TRBV5-1 to TRBJ2-7; the match to TRBD2 covers 11 bases. V lost 3 bases to trimming and J lost 3 bases; unmatched junction nucleotides: 2. Germline lookup yields CDR1 SGHRS and CDR2 YFSETQ. This CDR3 has 14 amino acids. CDR3 in DNA: TGCGCCAGCAGCTACACTAGCGGGGGCTACGAGCAGTACTTC. Translating gives CASSYTSGGYEQYF.

This clone was detected only once. The J gene is TRBJ2-1, the V gene TRBV5-4; D possibly corresponds to TRBD1 (5 bases). CDR3 length: 15 residues. Deletions cut 0 bases from V and 5 bases from J, with 12 bases between. Germline-derived CDR1 and CDR2 are SGHNT and YYREEE (reference sequence). The CDR3, as DNA: TGTGCCAGCAGCTTGGTGCGGCAGGGTAACAATGAGCAGTTCTTC. Translation: CASSLVRQGNNEQFF.

This clone came up once. Distinct nucleotide sequences in the sample also encode this CDR3. The rearrangement joins TRBV6-5 to TRBJ1-4, with D possibly TRBD1 on 6 matching bases. CDR1 and CDR2 (germline): MNHEY, SVGAGI. V was trimmed by 5 bases and J by 8 bases, leaving 9 bases between them. This CDR3 comprises 12 residues. CDR3 sequence reads: CASSPGGEKLFF. The CDR3 DNA reads as TGTGCCAGCAGTCCGGGGGGCGAAAAACTGTTTTTT.

The J gene is TRBJ2-2, the V gene TRBV2; D is perhaps TRBD1 (6 bases). The CDR3 extends over 14 amino acids. Germline V lookup: CDR1 SNHLY, CDR2 FYNNEI. V was shortened by 4 bases and J by 4 bases, with 10 bases between the two germline ends. This chain's CDR3 is CASSGTDPTGELFF. The CDR3 DNA sequence: TGTGCCAGCAGTGGGACAGACCCCACCGGGGAGCTGTTTTTT.

This chain joins TRBV18 and TRBJ2-1; 7 nucleotides line up with TRBD1. The CDR3 contains 17 residues. Germline CDR1 is KGHSH and CDR2 is LQKENI. The V and J ends lost 0 bases and 3 bases, in that order; junction bases with no gene match: 8. The CDR3 DNA sequence: TGTGCCAGCTCACCACCCGGACAGGACAAAATCTACAATGAGCAGTTCTTC. Encoded protein: CASSPPGQDKIYNEQFF.

Written as DNA, the CDR3 is TGTGCCAGCAGCCTCTCGGGGAGCCCCTATGGCTACACCTTC. It codes for CASSLSGSPYGYTF. The J gene is TRBJ1-2, the V gene TRBV11-2; D is unclear. From germline, CDR1 is SGHAT and CDR2 FQNNGV. This CDR3 comprises 14 residues. Trimming cost V 5 bases and J 4 bases, with 14 bases left between them.

This clone was observed once. The V gene is TRBV7-9, the J gene TRBJ1-1; TRBD1 aligns across 8 bases. This CDR3 spans 15 amino acids. Trimming removed 5 bases from V and 2 bases from J; junction bases left unmatched: 7. Germline lookup yields CDR1 SEHNR and CDR2 FQNEAQ (reference sequence). This CDR3 reads CASSATDRDNTEAFF. The CDR3 bases are TGTGCCAGCAGCGCAACGGACAGGGACAACACTGAAGCTTTCTTT.

J is TRBJ1-4 and V is TRBV14, with D unclear. This CDR3 has 16 residues. The germline V gene encodes CDR1 SGHDN and CDR2 FVKESK. The ends were cut back, 4 bases at V and 10 bases at J, with 22 bases in the middle. Here the CDR3 reads CASSLKVGSPSGKLFF. The CDR3 nucleotides are TGTGCCAGCAGCCTCAAAGTCGGCTCGCCAAGCGGAAAACTGTTTTTT.

V and J are TRBV28 and TRBJ2-7; the match to TRBD2 covers 12 bases. The CDR3 runs to 15 residues. Germline lookup yields CDR1 MDHEN and CDR2 SYDVKM. V gave up 5 bases and J gave up 4 bases; unmatched junction bases: 6. The CDR3 region has the DNA TGTGCCAGCAGTCCTAGCGGGGGGGCCGTGTACGAGCAGTACTTC. Residues: CASSPSGGAVYEQYF.

V and J are TRBV4-1 and TRBJ2-1; the match to TRBD1 covers 12 bases. This CDR3 has 15 residues. The junction had 7 bases not matched to a gene; V was cut back by 4 bases and J by 9 bases. Germline lookup yields CDR1 MGHRA and CDR2 YSYEKL. CDR3 sequence: CASSRGGQGASEQFF. In DNA, the CDR3 is TGCGCCAGCAGCCGGGGGGGACAGGGGGCATCTGAGCAGTTCTTC.

The J gene is TRBJ1-2, the V gene TRBV9; D call uncertain. Trimming stripped 3 bases from V and 8 bases from J, with 23 bases between. The CDR3 has 16 residues. CDR1 is SGDLS, CDR2 YYNGEE, per germline. The CDR3 DNA follows: TGTGCCAGCAGCGCGTACTCCCCGTCTGGGCAGAGAGGCTACACCTTC. It is translated as CASSAYSPSGQRGYTF.

This clone was seen just once. The chain carries TRBV3-1 (or the pseudogene TRBV3-2) and TRBJ1-2, with D unclear. This CDR3 is 12 amino acids long. Trimming removed 2 bases from V and 8 bases from J, with 9 bases in between. The germline gives CDR1 LGHDT, CDR2 YNNKEL (reference sequence). CDR3 protein: CASSQWERGYTF. CDR3 in DNA: TGTGCCAGCAGCCAATGGGAGAGGGGCTACACCTTC.

The gene calls are TRBV12-2 and TRBJ1-6; TRBD1, as called in the table, went unchecked against the DNA. TRBV12-2 is recorded as a pseudogene. This CDR3 region has 15 residues. The CDR3 sequence is CASRLAGARNSPLHF. As DNA, the CDR3 is TGTGCAAGTCGCTTAGCAGGGGCGCGGAATTCACCCCTCCACTTT.